This T cell receptor (beta chain) was recovered during a study of blood T cell repertoires in COVID-19 (TCRdb year 2020). At the level of the whole study: Samples from collaborators originated in the United States, Italy and Spain and spanned both the acute and convalescent phases of COVID-19. The repertoires were made available in a free public database intended to serve as a resource for research on the immune response to SARS-CoV-2. The prospective study material was composed of cDNA or gDNA derived from T cells, B-cell-depleted T cells, or PBMCs. The samples were drawn from the first 160 participants of the ongoing ImmuneRACE study and from about 1,200 subjects provided by 6 global collaborators. Where HLA class I and class II types were available, the types were taken from metadata supplied by the sample provider, not from assay-based typing. Deeply sampled blood TCRbeta repertoires from subjects exposed to, actively infected with, or recovered from COVID-19 were included in the dataset. Sample metadata almost always included a de-identified subject ID, COVID-19 status, age in years and sex.

The CDR3 sequence holds 14 residues, the cysteine and phenylalanine included. Only the CDR3 DNA stays, 42 bases, in frame from base 1. The V end gives up 7 bases and the J end 6 bases, leaving 2 bases in the junction not matched to a gene. CDR1 and CDR2 are read off the germline V gene as WSHSY and SAAADI. As concerns this clone: What this receptor recognizes is not known. Per-base quality was not reported, and no clone a single base away is much larger than it.

The collaborating institutions used their own protocols to collect whole blood in K2EDTA tubes. For TCRbeta analysis, collaborator samples were shipped as frozen whole blood, as isolated PBMCs, or as DNA extracted from either sample type. The immunoSEQ Assay, a bias-controlled multiplex PCR, was used to amplify TCRbeta CDR3 regions from genomic DNA. On the authors' methods: The number of nucleated cells in each sample was estimated from the amplification of reference gene primers within the assay. Sequence reads were collapsed and filtered to measure the absolute abundance of every unique TCRbeta CDR3 rearrangement. Productive Simpson clonality was computed per sample as the square root of Simpson's diversity index over productive rearrangements. TCRdb provides this immuneACCESS table in a form limited to in-frame rearrangements. Some clones are lacking; in checked studies, under half of them reflect an unresolved V gene, and why the rest are absent is not known. V and J calls plus clone size are reproduced from that table; the DNA served to infer D and trimming. In all, the sample holds under 200,000 clones, and around nine tenths of those were seen once. The ten largest make up approximately 0.48% of the sample.

Study-wide findings and limitations: The amount of clinical and demographic metadata varied by source and participant and was provided uncurated.

Sequences were obtained from peripheral blood. The rearranged segments are TRBV10-2 and TRBJ1-6, and TRBD1 matches 11 of the central bases. The origin of this receptor is a man aged 50 to 60 with acute or convalescent COVID-19. The CDR3 protein: CASKGQGANSPLHF. The nucleotides read TGCGCCAGCAAAGGACAGGGGGCTAATTCACCCCTCCACTTT.